Shown below are 5 T cell receptor beta chains from a single sample sequenced in a study of T cell responses to AZD1222 COVID-19 vaccine. Clones were read by immunoSEQ multiplex PCR, and TCRdb kept only the in-frame ones, dropping some. The sample lists about 56,000 clones; about 80% were seen once. Sequenced material: peripheral blood, taken 28 days after the second AZD1222 dose. Source of these receptors: an adult who received the AZD1222 COVID-19 vaccine.

This clone has just a few counts. The chain uses TRBV3-1 (or the pseudogene TRBV3-2) and TRBJ2-3, with TRBD2 matching over 8 bases. With V trimmed by 0 bases and J by 6 bases, 5 bases remained unmatched. Germline CDR1 LGHDT, CDR2 YNNKEL (reference sequence). The CDR3 has 15 residues. CDR3 in amino acids: CASSQDPGGSDTQYF. The CDR3 DNA sequence: TGTGCCAGCAGCCAAGATCCGGGGGGGTCGGATACGCAGTATTTT.

The rearrangement links TRBV5-8 to TRBJ2-7; D may be TRBD1 (6 bases). V lost 2 bases and J 3 bases, leaving 9 bases between the germline ends. The CDR3 sequence is 13 residues long. The germline gives CDR1 SGHTS, CDR2 YDEGEE. The CDR3 loop is CASSFNRDYEQYV. In nucleotides, the CDR3 is TGTGCCAGCAGCTTCAACAGGGACTACGAGCAGTACGTC.

This clone was seen only once. The chain uses TRBV13 and TRBJ1-5; TRBD1 aligns across 7 bases. The V gene end was trimmed by 5 bases and the J gene end by 5 bases; junction bases not matched to a gene: 6. The CDR3 spans 14 residues. Germline V gene data show CDR1 as PRHDT and CDR2 as FYEKMQ (reference sequence). The CDR3 region has the DNA TGTGCCAGCAGCCGGACAGGTAGTGATCAGCCCCAGCATTTT. Translated: CASSRTGSDQPQHF. The whole variable domain, filled in from reference TRBV13 and TRBJ1-5, reads AAGVIQSPRHLIKEKRETATLKCYPIPRHDTVYWYQQGPGQDPQFLISFYEKMQSDKGSIPDRFSAQQFSDYHSELNMSSLELGDSALYFCASSRTGSDQPQHFGDGTRLSIL.

J is TRBJ1-5 and V is TRBV7-8; 9 bases fit TRBD1. The trim removed 3 bases at V and 9 bases at J, leaving 9 bases unmatched. This CDR3 has 15 residues. Germline V gene sequence: CDR1 SGHVS, CDR2 FQNEAQ. In DNA form, the CDR3 reads TGTGCCAGCAGCTTTCGGGACAGGGTATACGGGCCCCAGCATTTT. This encodes CASSFRDRVYGPQHF.

The chain couples TRBV15 to TRBJ2-7; 11 nucleotides agree with TRBD2. The germline gives CDR1 LNHNV, CDR2 YYDKDF (reference sequence). V gave up 1 base and J gave up 1 base; unmatched junction bases: 0. This CDR3 comprises 15 residues. The CDR3 loop is CATSRGLAGSYEQYV. The CDR3 DNA reads as TGTGCCACCAGCAGAGGACTAGCGGGGTCCTACGAGCAGTACGTC.